Listed below are T cell receptor beta chains from one sample, sequenced in a study of T cell responses to AZD1222 COVID-19 vaccine. TCRdb keeps only in-frame clones here, not all; method: immunoSEQ multiplex PCR. The sample has about 140,000 clones; roughly 89% are singletons. This specimen was peripheral blood, taken on day 0 of AZD1222 vaccination. The source of these receptors is an adult in good health. Each CDR3 is given with its conserved first and last residue.

v_call cdr3_aa
TRBV5-1 CASSLVLPDTQYF
TRBV27 CASAPGSSYEQYF
TRBV5-1 CASSSDGWYGYTF
TRBV6-6 CASSSISRNYEQYF
TRBV2 CASSVREGINYGYTF
TRBV7-2 CASSLASGPGGFLGTDTQYF
TRBV7-2 CASSPTGATDTQYF
TRBV25-1 CASSEHGQGYQETQYF
TRBV6-5 CASQRGAAPEAFF
TRBV5-6 CASSWTGTKETQYF
TRBV5-6 CASSLGDSYGYTF
TRBV3-1/TRBV3-2 CASSQLEGQGAFF
TRBV19 CASSIGSAGETEAFF
TRBV6-4 CASSEKGTGELFF
TRBV11-1 CASSRSSQGFYEQYF